Given below is one T cell receptor beta chain in context. As yet, its antigen is unknown. The sample originates from a study of T-cell memory formation after mild COVID-19. Study context: The study found TCR clusters largely donor specific.

MiXCR, applied by TCRdb to the 5' RACE reads, yields one record per CDR3 protein. The table lists some 110,000 distinct CDR3 sequences, roughly 12% of them singletons. Study outcomes and limitations: CD4/CD8 balance characterized clones contracting day 15 to 85, and CD4+ skew characterized later expanders. CD4+ contracting clones were mainly CM and EM; CD8+ ones, EMRA.

V was cut by 2 bases and J by 3 bases, with 8 bases left in between. The CDR3 totals 14 residues. Germline CDR1 reads MNHNY; CDR2 reads SVGAGI (reference sequence). Sequences were obtained from PBMCs or a T cell subset sorted from them (not recorded which). The TCR sequence derives from an adult woman who had mild COVID-19 (a few samples of this study predate the infection). Cell type and time point are not known. This chain joins TRBV6-6 and TRBJ2-1; possible D gene TRBD1, 5 bases. CDR3 region: CASSYVDSYNEQFF. The DNA of the CDR3 is TGTGCCAGCAGTTACGTCGACAGCTACAATGAGCAGTTCTTC.